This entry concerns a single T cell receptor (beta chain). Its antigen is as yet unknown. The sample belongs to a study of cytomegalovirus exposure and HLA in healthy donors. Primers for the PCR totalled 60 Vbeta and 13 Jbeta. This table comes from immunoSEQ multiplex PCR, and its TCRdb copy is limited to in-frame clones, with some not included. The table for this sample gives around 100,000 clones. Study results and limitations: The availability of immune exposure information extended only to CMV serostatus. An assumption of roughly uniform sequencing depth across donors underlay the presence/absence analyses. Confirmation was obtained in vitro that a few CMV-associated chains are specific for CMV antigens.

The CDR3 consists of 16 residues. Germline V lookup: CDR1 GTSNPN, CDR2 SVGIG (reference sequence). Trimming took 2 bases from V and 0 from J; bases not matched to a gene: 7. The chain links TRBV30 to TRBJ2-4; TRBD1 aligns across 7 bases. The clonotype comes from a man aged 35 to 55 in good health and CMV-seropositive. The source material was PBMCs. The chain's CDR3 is CAWSQQGIIAKNIQYF. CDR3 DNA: TGTGCCTGGAGTCAACAGGGGATCATAGCCAAAAACATTCAGTACTTC. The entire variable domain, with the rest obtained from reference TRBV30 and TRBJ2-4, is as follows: SQTIHQWPATLVQPVGSPLSLECTVEGTSNPNLYWYRQAAGRGLQLLFYSVGIGQISSEVPQNLSASRPQDRQFILSSKKLLLSDSGFYLCAWSQQGIIAKNIQYFGAGTRLSVL.